The 6 T cell receptor beta chains listed next were all sequenced from one sample in a study of cytomegalovirus exposure and HLA in healthy donors. TCRdb's copy holds only in-frame clones and misses some; the assay was immunoSEQ multiplex PCR. The data contain 200,000 to 300,000 clones, roughly 86% of them singletons. Material for sequencing was PBMCs. The receptor set was obtained from a woman younger than 45 in good health and CMV-seropositive.

CDR3 in DNA: TGTGCCAGCAGCTGGGCGACAAATTACGAGCAGTACTTC. It specifies CASSWATNYEQYF. The V and J genes are TRBV5-6 and TRBJ2-7, with D hard to call. With 3 bases removed from V and 4 bases from J, the gap between germline ends came to 11 bases. Germline V CDR1 and CDR2: SGHDT, YYEEEE. The CDR3 is 13 amino acids.

This chain joins TRBV5-1 and TRBJ2-3; 8 bases align to TRBD2. From germline, CDR1 is SGHRS and CDR2 YFSETQ. Germline trimming cut 0 bases from V and 3 bases from J; bases unmatched to any gene: 6. The CDR3 extends over 16 amino acids. The CDR3 bases are TGCGCCAGCAGCTTGGACAGCGGGAGAGGGACAGATACGCAGTATTTT. Its protein is CASSLDSGRGTDTQYF.

V gene TRBV6-1 combines with J gene TRBJ2-2, with 9 bases identical to TRBD2. There are 14 residues in the CDR3. From germline, CDR1 is MNHNS and CDR2 SASEGT. The trim removed 5 bases at V and 6 bases at J, leaving 4 bases unmatched. The CDR3 loop reads CASSFSGSAGELFF. The CDR3 DNA follows: TGTGCCAGCAGTTTTAGCGGGAGCGCCGGGGAGCTGTTTTTT.

This chain links TRBV7-2 with TRBJ2-1; 7 bases agree with TRBD2. This CDR3 spans 16 amino acids. CDR1 SGHTA and CDR2 FQGNSA come from the germline V gene. V shed 3 bases, J shed 6 bases, and the junction held 11 bases outside the gene matches. CDR3 sequence reads: CASSLAGGSGANEQFF. CDR3 coding DNA: TGTGCCAGCAGCTTGGCAGGCGGGAGCGGGGCCAATGAGCAGTTCTTC.

This chain connects TRBV11-3 to TRBJ2-3; D remains unclear. Looked up from germline, CDR1 is SGHNT and CDR2 is YENEEA. The CDR3 has 14 residues. V gave up 4 bases and J gave up 2 bases, with 10 bases separating them. The DNA of the CDR3 is TGTGCCAGCAGCTCCGGAACAGTCACAGATACGCAGTATTTT. Its protein product is CASSSGTVTDTQYF.

The rearrangement joins TRBV18 to TRBJ1-2; D might be TRBD1 (5 bases). Trimming stripped 6 bases from V and 4 bases from J, with 12 bases between. This CDR3 spans 13 amino acids. Germline V lookup: CDR1 KGHSH, CDR2 LQKENI. The CDR3 region is CASSPTDLYGYTF. CDR3 DNA sequence: TGTGCCAGCTCGCCGACAGACCTCTATGGCTACACCTTC.